Listed below are T cell receptor beta chains from one sample, sequenced in a study of blood T cell repertoires in COVID-19. The assay was immunoSEQ multiplex PCR, and TCRdb's table has in-frame clones only and misses some. This table holds roughly 170,000 clones, 70% to 90% found once. The sample was PBMCs or T cells enriched from blood (not recorded which). The receptors were sampled from a woman between 45 and 60 years old who had recovered from COVID-19. The CDR3 runs from the conserved cysteine through the conserved F or W. Each record gives: D gene, clone size, J gene, V gene, CDR3 protein, CDR3 DNA. A D gene is named only where the DNA matches it firmly. Not every row has a clone size; where given, it reads once, few, many or a size class.

TRBD2 | - | TRBJ2-3 | TRBV11-2 | CASARRGTFSDTQYF | TGTGCCAGCGCAAGGCGGGGGACCTTCTCAGATACGCAGTATTTT
- | - | TRBJ1-3 | TRBV30 | CAWRGRAGNTIYF | TGTGCCTGGAGAGGCAGGGCTGGAAACACCATATATTTT
TRBD1 | once | TRBJ2-3 | TRBV10-3 | CAISELGDRGTDTQYF | TGTGCCATCAGTGAGCTCGGGGACAGGGGGACAGATACGCAGTATTTT
TRBD2 | - | TRBJ2-2 | TRBV5-1 | CASSLEAGAYTGELFF | TGCGCCAGCAGCTTGGAAGCGGGGGCCTACACCGGGGAGCTGTTTTTT
TRBD2 | - | TRBJ2-5 | TRBV7-2 | CASSLLAGAPETQYF | TGTGCCAGCAGCTTGCTAGCGGGAGCCCCAGAGACCCAGTACTTC
- | - | TRBJ1-4 | TRBV11-2 | CASTLGQATNEKLFF | TGTGCCAGCACCCTCGGACAAGCAACTAATGAAAAACTGTTTTTT
TRBD1 | - | TRBJ1-2 | TRBV4-1 | CASSQDSHRGIYGYTF | TGCGCCAGCAGCCAAGATTCGCACAGGGGGATTTATGGCTACACCTTC
- | - | TRBJ1-5 | TRBV28 | CASSLGAAGAHQPQHF | TGTGCCAGCAGTTTGGGGGCCGCAGGGGCCCATCAGCCCCAGCATTTT
- | - | TRBJ1-1 | TRBV7-9 | CASSLPGITEAFF | TGTGCCAGCAGCCTACCCGGTATCACTGAAGCTTTCTTT
- | - | TRBJ2-5 | TRBV7-9 | CASSLWGQGETQYF | TGTGCCAGCAGCTTATGGGGCCAGGGCGAGACCCAGTACTTC
- | - | TRBJ2-5 | TRBV3-1/TRBV3-2 | CASSQDLVAFERLGRETQYF | TGTGCCAGCAGCCAAGATTTAGTAGCGTTCGAGAGACTAGGCCGCGAGACCCAGTACTTC
TRBD1 | - | TRBJ1-6 | TRBV18 | CASSPAGTENSPLHF | TGTGCCAGCTCACCCGCTGGGACAGAGAATTCACCCCTCCACTTT
TRBD1 | - | TRBJ2-1 | TRBV4-3 | CASSRRQGNEQFF | TGCGCCAGCAGCCGCCGACAGGGGAATGAGCAGTTCTTC
- | few | TRBJ2-2 | TRBV19 | CASSIMDSGELFF | TGTGCCAGTAGTATCATGGACAGCGGGGAGCTGTTTTTT
- | few | TRBJ1-5 | TRBV15 | CATSKEPTRQPQHF | TGTGCCACCAGCAAAGAGCCGACTAGACAGCCCCAGCATTTT
- | - | TRBJ1-6 | TRBV6-5 | CASSYSSRQYNSPLHF | TGTGCCAGCAGTTACTCGAGCAGGCAGTATAATTCACCCCTCCACTTT
- | - | TRBJ1-5 | TRBV27 | CASSLQGMINQPQHF | TGTGCCAGCAGTTTACAGGGGATGATAAATCAGCCCCAGCATTTT
TRBD1 | - | TRBJ1-5 | TRBV19 | CASSSLPGQGTSNQPQHF | TGTGCCAGTAGTTCTCTCCCGGGACAGGGGACTAGCAATCAGCCCCAGCATTTT
- | - | TRBJ1-1 | TRBV7-6 | CASSSKPTGTEAFF | TGTGCCAGCAGCTCCAAACCCACGGGCACTGAAGCTTTCTTT
TRBD2 | - | TRBJ2-5 | TRBV6-6 | CASSYSRGGKETQYF | TGTGCCAGCAGTTATTCCCGGGGGGGCAAAGAGACCCAGTACTTC
- | - | TRBJ1-4 | TRBV9 | CASSVGGTTNEKLFF | TGTGCCAGCAGCGTAGGGGGCACAACTAATGAAAAACTGTTTTTT
- | - | TRBJ1-2 | TRBV11-3 | CASSARRGSGYTF | TGTGCCAGCAGCGCCCGCAGGGGAAGTGGCTACACCTTC
TRBD1 | - | TRBJ2-5 | TRBV30 | CAWSRQGRETQYF | TGTGCCTGGAGTCGACAGGGTAGGGAGACCCAGTACTTC
- | once | TRBJ1-2 | TRBV6-5 | CASSYRGGYTF | TGTGCCAGCAGTTACCGGGGTGGCTACACCTTC
- | - | TRBJ1-5 | TRBV7-9 | CASTPGGNQPQHF | TGTGCCAGCACCCCGGGGGGCAATCAGCCCCAGCATTTT
- | few | TRBJ1-2 | TRBV12-3/TRBV12-4 | CASSTGHHGYTF | TGTGCCAGCAGTACGGGACACCATGGCTACACCTTC
TRBD2 | - | TRBJ2-5 | TRBV2 | CASSEVGAGGAGTQYF | TGTGCCAGCAGTGAAGTTGGAGCGGGGGGGGCCGGGACCCAGTACTTC
- | few | TRBJ2-5 | TRBV30 | CAWSTGETQYF | TGTGCCTGGAGTACGGGAGAGACCCAGTACTTC
- | - | TRBJ1-6 | TRBV27 | CASAFGAANSPLHF | TGTGCCAGCGCCTTTGGGGCGGCCAATTCACCCCTCCACTTT
- | - | TRBJ2-3 | TRBV7-2 | CASRPTRKASTDTQYF | TGTGCCAGCAGACCGACTCGGAAGGCTAGCACAGATACGCAGTATTTT
- | - | TRBJ1-5 | TRBV11-2 | CASSRGDQPQHF | TGTGCCAGCAGCCGCGGGGATCAGCCCCAGCATTTT
- | - | TRBJ2-4 | TRBV9 | CASSVGLGGDGNIQYF | TGTGCCAGCAGCGTAGGGTTAGGGGGAGACGGTAACATTCAGTACTTC
- | - | TRBJ1-2 | TRBV3-1/TRBV3-2 | CASSQGTQDIYGYTF | TGTGCCAGCAGCCAAGGTACACAGGACATCTATGGCTACACCTTC
TRBD1 | once | TRBJ2-1 | TRBV2 | CASRGQGPTTEQFF | TGTGCCAGCAGGGGACAGGGACCTACAACTGAGCAGTTCTTC
- | - | TRBJ2-1 | TRBV30 | CAWSVRRDGEQFF | TGTGCCTGGAGTGTGCGACGGGATGGGGAGCAGTTCTTC
TRBD1 | - | TRBJ2-2 | TRBV11-3 | CASSPGQVRTGELFF | TGTGCCAGCAGCCCAGGACAGGTTCGAACCGGGGAGCTGTTTTTT
TRBD2 | - | TRBJ2-1 | TRBV7-9 | CASSQAGLAESSYNEQFF | TGTGCCAGCAGCCAAGCGGGGCTAGCAGAGTCCTCCTACAATGAGCAGTTCTTC
TRBD1 | - | TRBJ1-2 | TRBV29-1 | CSVEGGTDYGYTF | TGCAGCGTTGAAGGGGGGACAGACTATGGCTACACCTTC
TRBD1 | - | TRBJ1-5 | TRBV28 | CASSSGQSLHQPQHF | TGTGCCAGCAGTTCGGGACAGAGTCTTCATCAGCCCCAGCATTTT
TRBD1 | once | TRBJ2-2 | TRBV7-2 | CASSIGTGRTGELFF | TGTGCCAGCAGCATCGGGACAGGGCGGACCGGGGAGCTGTTTTTT
- | - | TRBJ2-2 | TRBV9 | CASSGGSSRPGELFF | TGTGCCAGCAGCGGGGGCAGCTCGAGGCCCGGGGAGCTGTTTTTT
- | - | TRBJ1-2 | TRBV5-4 | CASSLREQGLEGYTF | TGTGCCAGCAGCTTAAGAGAGCAGGGGTTGGAGGGCTACACCTTC
- | - | TRBJ2-1 | TRBV11-2 | CASSLVRAGSNEQFF | TGTGCCAGCAGCTTAGTCAGGGCAGGGTCGAATGAGCAGTTCTTC
TRBD2 | - | TRBJ2-2 | TRBV7-7 | CASSSVAGTGELFF | TGTGCCAGCAGCTCAGTAGCGGGAACCGGGGAGCTGTTTTTT
- | few | TRBJ1-1 | TRBV7-6 | CASSSDSNTEAFF | TGTGCCAGCAGCTCGGACAGTAACACTGAAGCTTTCTTT
TRBD1 | - | TRBJ1-2 | TRBV12-3/TRBV12-4 | CASRNQGAFGYTF | TGTGCCAGCCGAAATCAGGGGGCGTTTGGCTACACCTTC
- | - | TRBJ2-5 | TRBV6-5 | CASTDRQETQYF | TGTGCCAGCACAGACAGGCAAGAGACCCAGTACTTC
TRBD1 | - | TRBJ1-6 | TRBV7-2 | CASSEGTGRYNSPLHF | TGTGCCAGCAGCGAAGGGACAGGACGATATAATTCACCCCTCCACTTT
TRBD1 | - | TRBJ2-5 | TRBV7-9 | CASSLGTGVEETQYF | TGTGCCAGCAGCTTGGGGACAGGGGTAGAAGAGACCCAGTACTTC
TRBD2 | - | TRBJ2-5 | TRBV3-1/TRBV3-2 | CASSQAWLAGDGETQYF | TGTGCCAGCAGCCAAGCATGGCTAGCGGGAGACGGAGAGACCCAGTACTTC
- | once | TRBJ1-2 | TRBV4-1 | CASSQVPPTNYGYTF | TGCGCCAGCAGCCAAGTTCCACCTACTAACTATGGCTACACCTTC
- | - | TRBJ2-1 | TRBV19 | CASSIAQGVYNEQFF | TGTGCCAGTAGTATAGCACAGGGCGTCTACAATGAGCAGTTCTTC
- | many | TRBJ2-5 | TRBV11-2 | CASSTVGTQYF | TGTGCCAGCAGCACGGTCGGGACCCAGTACTTC
TRBD1 | - | TRBJ1-4 | TRBV10-1 | CASSESGQGDVFF | TGCGCCAGCAGTGAGTCGGGACAGGGAGATGTGTTTTTT
- | - | TRBJ1-3 | TRBV7-9 | CASSPRGQSSGNTIYF | TGTGCCAGCAGCCCCAGAGGACAGTCTTCTGGAAACACCATATATTTT
TRBD2 | - | TRBJ2-1 | TRBV6-1 | CASSDPSPAGYNEQFF | TGTGCCAGCAGTGATCCAAGTCCAGCGGGGTACAATGAGCAGTTCTTC
- | - | TRBJ2-2 | TRBV5-1 | CASSLSGINTGELFF | TGCGCCAGCAGCTTGTCAGGTATCAACACCGGGGAGCTGTTTTTT